This T cell receptor beta chain comes out of a study of T cells and Merkel cell carcinoma outcomes. The germline V gene has CDR1 SNHLY and CDR2 FYNNEI. The CDR3 consists of 10 residues. The repertoire was sequenced with immunoSEQ multiplex PCR; TCRdb's copy has only in-frame clones and lacks some. This table has a few thousand clones, 70% to 90% appearing once. In the case of this clone: The target antigen is unknown. Germline is not matched at one junction end, which may reflect a read error.

Findings and caveats of the study: In Merkel cell carcinoma, repertoire and T-cell density reportedly predicted outcomes.

Input material: tumor tissue from Merkel cell carcinoma. J is TRBJ1-1 and V is TRBV2; no definite D call. This clonotype originated in a human donor with Merkel cell carcinoma. This chain's CDR3 is CTSSELEAFF. The CDR3 DNA sequence: TGTACCAGCTCGGAGCTTGAAGCTTTCTTT.